This TCR beta chain was identified during a study of OX40 agonist ivuxolimab in advanced cancers. Study-level background: Ivuxolimab was delivered to patients intravenously every 2 weeks at doses spanning 0.01 to 10 mg/kg.

Clones were sequenced by immunoSEQ multiplex PCR, and TCRdb holds only the in-frame ones, with some missing. Of about 87,000 clones listed, over 80% are singletons. The CDR3 length is 14 residues. Germline V gene lookup returns CDR1 MDHEN and CDR2 SYDVKM. V was clipped by 6 bases and J by 0 bases, with 11 bases between them. This clone has more than one count but fewer than ten. The sample was CD4+ or CD8+ T cells sorted from blood, taken in a trial of the OX40 agonist ivuxolimab. This chain links TRBV28 with TRBJ1-1; no firm D call. The clonotype comes from an adult with an advanced solid tumor such as melanoma, head and neck, liver or kidney cancer. CDR3 amino acids: CASRKGVVNTEAFF. CDR3 nucleotides: TGTGCCAGCAGGAAGGGAGTGGTGAACACTGAAGCTTTCTTT.